This record covers a single T cell receptor beta chain. These data originate in a study of T-cell reconstitution after alpha-beta-depleted transplantation in children. The CDR3 is 16 residues long. Trimming at V came to 5 bases and at J to 4 bases, leaving 5 bases not matched to a gene. Construction of the TCRbeta library involved unique molecular identifiers. TCRdb ran MiXCR on the PCR reads and lists one entry per CDR3 protein. The profile shows a few hundred thousand distinct CDR3 sequences, roughly 30% of them singletons. The TCR comes from a boy in the first two years of life with Wiskott-Aldrich syndrome, due to receive a stem cell transplant. This chain connects TRBV12-3 or TRBV12-4 to TRBJ2-1; 13 nucleotides line up with TRBD2. The starting material was PBMCs, obtained before TCRalphabeta/CD19-depleted stem cell transplant. DNA of the CDR3: TGTGCCAGCAGTCCCTGGGGACTAGCGGGATACAATGAGCAGTTCTTC. As protein: CASSPWGLAGYNEQFF.